This TCR beta chain was identified in a study of T cells in Graves' hyperthyroidism and ophthalmopathy. Germline-derived CDR1 and CDR2 are MDHEN and SYDVKM. Trimming stripped 5 bases from V and 10 bases from J, with 23 bases between. The CDR3 loop spans 16 amino acids. Using RNA transcripts as the source, TCR beta CDR3 regions were amplified. The HTBI set primed first-round TCR CDR3 RT-PCR. TCRdb redid the calling of the multiplex PCR reads with MiXCR, one entry per CDR3 protein. The table shows around 420,000 distinct CDR3 sequences, with less than 20% occurring only once. The study's findings and limits: A 13 V-J signature model discriminated ophthalmopathy versus stable hyperthyroidism. Model-based prediction identified ophthalmopathy a median roughly six months prior to its onset. Most thyroid clonotypes with frequency above 0.001 were detected in blood.

This clonotype was found many times. Its target is not known. The sequence derives from a woman between 18 and 29 years old with Graves' hyperthyroidism. This chain uses TRBV28 with TRBJ1-4, with D uncertain. The specimen sequenced was blood. The CDR3 is CASSPRDTREIGKLFF. Here the CDR3 DNA reads TGTGCCAGCAGTCCCCGCGACACAAGGGAGATCGGAAAACTGTTTTTT.